The source of this TCR beta chain is a study of cytomegalovirus exposure and HLA in healthy donors. Study-level findings and limits: There were 160 or so TCR beta chains listed as cytomegalovirus-associated.

Researchers ran the PCR with 60 Vbeta and 13 Jbeta primers. Sequenced by immunoSEQ multiplex PCR; TCRdb stores in-frame clones only, minus some. The sample holds around 190,000 clones, less than 80% seen once. In germline, CDR1 is SGDLS, CDR2 YYNGEE. V was trimmed by 0 bases and J by 5 bases, leaving 5 bases between them. This CDR3 has 12 amino acids. This clone was seen a few times. Its antigen is currently unknown. This same CDR3 is encoded by further DNA sequences in the sample. The source is a middle-aged woman in good health and CMV-seronegative. The chain joins TRBV9 to TRBJ1-1; D is undetermined. Sequencing was performed on PBMCs. CDR3 amino acids: CASSVVSTEAFF. In nucleotides, the CDR3 is TGTGCCAGCAGCGTAGTTTCTACTGAAGCTTTCTTT.